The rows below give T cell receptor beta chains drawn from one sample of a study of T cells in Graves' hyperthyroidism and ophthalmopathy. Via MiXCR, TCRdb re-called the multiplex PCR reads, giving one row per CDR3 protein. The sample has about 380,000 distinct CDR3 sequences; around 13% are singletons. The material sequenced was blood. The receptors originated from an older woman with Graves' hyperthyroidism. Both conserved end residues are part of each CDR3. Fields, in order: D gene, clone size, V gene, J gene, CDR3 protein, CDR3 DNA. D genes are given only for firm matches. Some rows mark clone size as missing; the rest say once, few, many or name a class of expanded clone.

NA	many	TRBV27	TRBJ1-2	CASSGRQLNYGYTF	TGTGCCAGCAGTGGGAGACAGCTAAACTATGGCTACACCTTC
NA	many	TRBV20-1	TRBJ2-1	CSARDINRGFTSYNEQFF	TGCAGTGCTAGAGATATAAATAGGGGGTTCACCTCCTACAATGAGCAGTTCTTC
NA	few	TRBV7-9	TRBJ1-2	CASSRTGRDQVTF	TGTGCCAGCAGCCGAACCGGACGGGACCAAGTGACCTTC
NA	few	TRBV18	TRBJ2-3	CASSPLGRTSTDTQYF	TGTGCCAGCTCACCCCTGGGACGGACTAGCACAGATACGCAGTATTTT
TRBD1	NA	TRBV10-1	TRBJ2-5	CASSEDRVVETQYF	TGCGCCAGCAGTGAGGACAGGGTAGTGGAGACCCAGTACTTC
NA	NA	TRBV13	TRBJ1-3	CASGGGWAFSGNTIYF	TGTGCCAGCGGGGGGGGTTGGGCCTTCTCTGGAAACACCATATATTTT
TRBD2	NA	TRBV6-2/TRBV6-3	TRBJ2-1	CASSPGLAGGTPYNEQFF	TGTGCCAGCAGCCCCGGACTAGCGGGAGGGACCCCCTACAATGAGCAGTTCTTC
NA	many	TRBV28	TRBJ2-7	CASSLLGFSYEQYF	TGTGCCAGCAGTTTACTGGGGTTCTCCTACGAGCAGTACTTC
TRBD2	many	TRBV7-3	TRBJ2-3	CASSSRGGRDTQYF	TGTGCCAGCAGCTCCCGGGGAGGGCGAGATACGCAGTATTTT
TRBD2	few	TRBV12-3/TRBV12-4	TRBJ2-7	CASSPRLAGESYEQYF	TGTGCCAGCAGCCCCCGACTAGCGGGAGAGAGCTACGAGCAGTACTTC
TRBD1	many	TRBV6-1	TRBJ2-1	CASSIGQVTNEQFF	TGTGCCAGCAGTATAGGACAGGTCACGAATGAGCAGTTCTTC
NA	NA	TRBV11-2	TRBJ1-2	CASSLSGTVNYGYTF	TGTGCCAGCAGCTTATCAGGGACCGTTAACTATGGCTACACCTTC
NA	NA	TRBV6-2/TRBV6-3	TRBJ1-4	CASSFLERTEKLFF	TGTGCCAGCAGTTTTTTAGAAAGGACGGAAAAACTGTTTTTT
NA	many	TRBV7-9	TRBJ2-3	CASSLGLDTQYF	TGTGCCAGCAGCTTAGGATTAGATACGCAGTATTTT
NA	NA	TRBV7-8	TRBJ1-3	CASSLGEFSGNTIYF	TGTGCCAGCAGCTTAGGGGAGTTTTCTGGAAACACCATATATTTT
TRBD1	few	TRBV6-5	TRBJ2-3	CASSYGQVADTQYF	TGTGCCAGCAGTTACGGACAGGTTGCAGATACGCAGTATTTT
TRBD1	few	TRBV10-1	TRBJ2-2	CASSRTGIIGTGELFF	TGCGCCAGCAGTAGGACAGGGATCATTGGCACCGGGGAGCTGTTTTTT
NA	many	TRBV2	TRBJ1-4	CASSVQVEEKLFF	TGTGCCAGCAGTGTACAGGTCGAGGAAAAACTGTTTTTT
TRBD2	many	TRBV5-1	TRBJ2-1	CASSSVAGFSSYNEQFF	TGCGCCAGCAGCTCGGTAGCGGGATTCAGCTCCTACAATGAGCAGTTCTTC
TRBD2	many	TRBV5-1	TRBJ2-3	CASSLGTSGRSDTQYF	TGCGCCAGCAGCTTAGGGACTAGCGGGAGGTCAGATACGCAGTATTTT
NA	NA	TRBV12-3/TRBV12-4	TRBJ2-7	CASSLFGDGDYEQYF	TGTGCCAGCAGTTTATTTGGCGACGGAGACTACGAGCAGTACTTC
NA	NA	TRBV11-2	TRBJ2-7	CASRATGYEQYF	TGCGCCAGCAGAGCGACTGGCTACGAGCAGTACTTC
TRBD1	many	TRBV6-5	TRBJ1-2	CASSYSKQGGYGYTF	TGTGCCAGCAGTTACTCGAAGCAGGGGGGCTATGGCTACACCTTC
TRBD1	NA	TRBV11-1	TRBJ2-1	CASNHPGTGIRNEQFF	TGTGCCAGCAACCACCCCGGGACAGGGATCCGCAATGAGCAGTTCTTC
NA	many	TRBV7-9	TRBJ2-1	CASSAGGDEQFF	TGTGCCAGCAGCGCTGGTGGGGATGAGCAGTTCTTC
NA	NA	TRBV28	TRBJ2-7	CVSTPYAGDTVYEQYF	TGTGTCAGCACCCCCTATGCGGGGGACACCGTTTACGAGCAGTACTTC
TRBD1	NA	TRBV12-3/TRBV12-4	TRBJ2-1	CASSPRDRGRDEQFF	TGTGCCAGCAGTCCCCGGGACAGGGGGCGCGATGAGCAGTTCTTC
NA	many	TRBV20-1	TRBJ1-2	CSARDESRGEWQGYTF	TGCAGTGCTAGAGATGAATCTCGAGGGGAATGGCAGGGCTACACCTTC
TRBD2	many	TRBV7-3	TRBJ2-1	CASSRAGGTYNEQFF	TGTGCCAGCAGCCGAGCGGGAGGCACCTACAATGAGCAGTTCTTC
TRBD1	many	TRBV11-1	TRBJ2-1	CASSQQGADNEQFF	TGTGCCAGCAGCCAACAGGGGGCTGACAATGAGCAGTTCTTC
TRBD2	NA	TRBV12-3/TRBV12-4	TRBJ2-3	CASSLGTSGRSGDTQYF	TGTGCCAGCAGTTTGGGGACTAGCGGGAGGTCAGGAGATACGCAGTATTTT
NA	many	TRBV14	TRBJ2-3	CASSPWGVGTDTQYF	TGTGCCAGCAGCCCCTGGGGGGTTGGCACAGATACGCAGTATTTT
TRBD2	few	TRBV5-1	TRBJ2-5	CASSQLAGGGETQYF	TGCGCCAGCAGCCAACTAGCGGGAGGTGGGGAGACCCAGTACTTC